The clone carrying this TCR beta chain was detected many times. Its antigen is unidentified. The data derive from a study of CD8 T cells in ankylosing spondylitis. Study results and limitations: Ankylosing spondylitis blood seemed to carry a telltale TCR beta motif made of several highly homologous variants.

One entry per CDR3 protein, called by TCRdb with MiXCR from the 5' RACE reads. Of hundreds of thousands of distinct CDR3 sequences listed, about 15% are singletons. Germline V gene data show CDR1 as SQVTM and CDR2 as ANQGSEA. V lost 7 bases and J lost 3, with 12 bases in between. This CDR3 contains 12 residues. The sample was blood, either unsorted or a sorted T cell fraction (not recorded which). The TCR originated in a male donor with ankylosing spondylitis. The chain links TRBV29-1 to TRBJ1-1; D is unclear. The CDR3 DNA sequence: TGCAGCGCGCACCTTATGGACACTGAAGCTTTCTTT. It codes for CSAHLMDTEAFF.